The next 13 T cell receptor beta chains were all read from a single sample in a study of blood T cell repertoires in COVID-19. Profiling relied on immunoSEQ multiplex PCR, and the TCRdb table lists in-frame clones only, not all of them. The profile covers fewer than 200,000 clones, with 89% appearing a single time and about 1.9% taken by the ten largest. The sample taken for sequencing was peripheral blood. All receptors derive from a man in his late teens or twenties who had recovered from COVID-19.

V usage is TRBV15 and J usage is TRBJ1-5; 8 nucleotides line up with TRBD1. This CDR3 contains 16 residues. Germline V gene lookup returns CDR1 LNHNV and CDR2 YYDKDF (reference sequence). V shed 1 base, J shed 0 bases, and the junction held 2 bases outside the gene matches. The CDR3: CATSRATGVSNQPQHF. The CDR3 coding sequence is TGTGCCACCAGCAGAGCGACAGGGGTTAGCAATCAGCCCCAGCATTTT.

This chain connects TRBV14 to TRBJ1-1, with TRBD1 as a possible D gene (6 bases). The CDR3 is 16 amino acids. With 5 bases removed from V and 0 bases from J, the gap between germline ends came to 16 bases. Germline values: CDR1 SGHDN, CDR2 FVKESK. DNA for the CDR3: TGTGCCAGCAGCAAAGTACCACAGGGCGTGAACACTGAAGCTTTCTTT. It translates to CASSKVPQGVNTEAFF.

The V call is TRBV7-8, the J call TRBJ2-2, with 11 bases fitting TRBD2. Germline lookup yields CDR1 SGHVS and CDR2 FQNEAQ. The CDR3 length is 16 residues. V dropped 5 bases and J dropped 1; count of bases not matched to a gene: 3. CDR3 residues: CASSPLAGVNTGELFF. The DNA for the CDR3 is TGTGCCAGCAGCCCACTAGCGGGAGTGAACACCGGGGAGCTGTTTTTT.

The DNA of the CDR3 is TGTGCCAGCAGCGTAGGGGGAGCCCCCAATGAGCAGTTCTTC. This sequence encodes CASSVGGAPNEQFF. This chain links TRBV9 with TRBJ2-1, with D possibly being TRBD2 (5 bases). The V gene's germline CDR1 is SGDLS and CDR2 YYNGEE. The CDR3 contains 14 residues. Trimming shortened V by 0 bases and J by 6 bases, and 10 bases separated the two germline ends.

This chain joins TRBV28 and TRBJ1-5; D is possibly TRBD1 (6 bases). This CDR3 has 17 amino acids. The V end lost 6 bases, the J end lost 3 bases, and 21 bases lay between the germline ends. Germline lookup yields CDR1 MDHEN and CDR2 SYDVKM. DNA of the CDR3: TGTGCCAGCAGGTACGGGGGGGCCCACCTGTACAATCAGCCCCAGCATTTT. Its protein is CASRYGGAHLYNQPQHF.

The chain has TRBV7-2 and TRBJ1-1; TRBD1 might be the D (5 bases). V lost 0 bases and J lost 3, with 8 bases in between. The CDR3 length is 14 residues. The V gene's germline CDR1 is SGHTA and CDR2 FQGNSA. The CDR3 DNA reads TGTGCCAGCAGCTTAGCGATCAGGGACACTGAAGCTTTCTTT. It yields the protein CASSLAIRDTEAFF. The complete variable domain, with remaining parts taken from reference TRBV7-2 and TRBJ1-1, reads GAGVSQSPSNKVTEKGKDVELRCDPISGHTALYWYRQSLGQGLEFLIYFQGNSAPDKSGLPSDRFSAERTGGSVSTLTIQRTQQEDSAVYLCASSLAIRDTEAFFGQGTRLTVV.

The CDR3 protein is CASSLLASGATGELFF. The CDR3 DNA reads TGTGCCAGCAGCCTCCTGGCTAGCGGGGCCACCGGGGAGCTGTTTTTT. The gene calls are TRBV9 and TRBJ2-2; 9 nucleotides align to TRBD2. Germline V gene lookup returns CDR1 SGDLS and CDR2 YYNGEE. With V trimmed by 4 bases and J by 4 bases, 8 bases remained unmatched. This CDR3 comprises 16 residues.

This clone was recorded once. V usage is TRBV7-2 and J usage is TRBJ1-6; D may be TRBD1 (5 bases). The V and J ends lost 1 base and 11 bases respectively, with 9 bases between them. CDR1 SGHTA and CDR2 FQGNSA come from the germline V gene. There are 13 residues in the CDR3. Here the CDR3 reads CASSLERGAPLHF. The CDR3 coding sequence is TGTGCCAGCAGCTTAGAGCGGGGGGCACCCCTCCACTTT.

This clone showed up just once. The V call is TRBV7-2, the J call TRBJ2-3, with D perhaps TRBD2 (6 bases). V was clipped by 2 bases and J by 3 bases, with 12 bases between them. Germline CDR1 is SGHTA and CDR2 is FQGNSA. The CDR3 extends over 15 amino acids. The CDR3 nucleotides are TGTGCCAGCAGCTTAATCGGGAGCTGGACAGATACGCAGTATTTT. Protein product: CASSLIGSWTDTQYF. Together with reference TRBV7-2 and TRBJ2-3, the CDR3 gives the full variable domain: GAGVSQSPSNKVTEKGKDVELRCDPISGHTALYWYRQSLGQGLEFLIYFQGNSAPDKSGLPSDRFSAERTGGSVSTLTIQRTQQEDSAVYLCASSLIGSWTDTQYFGPGTRLTVL.

The V and J genes are TRBV28 and TRBJ2-7; D is uncertain. CDR1 and CDR2 from the germline V gene are MDHEN and SYDVKM. Trimming removed 6 bases at V and 2 bases at J, with 8 bases between. The CDR3 runs to 12 residues. The DNA of the CDR3 is TGTGCCAGCAGCCTAAACCCCTACGAGCAGTACTTC. Encoded protein: CASSLNPYEQYF.

This chain joins TRBV2 and TRBJ1-1; no definite D call. The CDR3 is 14 amino acids. Germline assignment: CDR1 SNHLY and CDR2 FYNNEI. V lost 3 bases to trimming and J lost 4 bases, with 12 bases between them. CDR3 sequence: CASSENLPGTEAFF. Here the CDR3 DNA reads TGTGCCAGCAGTGAGAACCTTCCGGGCACTGAAGCTTTCTTT. The full variable domain, in which reference TRBV2 and TRBJ1-1 provide the parts outside the CDR3, is EPEVTQTPSHQVTQMGQEVILRCVPISNHLYFYWYRQILGQKVEFLVSFYNNEISEKSEIFDDQFSVERPDGSNFTLKIRSTKLEDSAMYFCASSENLPGTEAFFGQGTRLTVV.

The gene calls are TRBV10-1 and TRBJ2-2, with D possibly being TRBD1 (5 bases). The germline V and J ends were trimmed by 2 bases and 7 bases, with 8 bases remaining between them. The CDR3 has 13 amino acids. The V gene's germline CDR1 is WNHNN and CDR2 SYGVQD (reference sequence). CDR3 sequence reads: CASSETGRGELFF. In DNA form, the CDR3 reads TGCGCCAGCAGTGAGACAGGTCGCGGGGAGCTGTTTTTT.

The V gene is TRBV6-4, the J gene TRBJ2-2; 8 nucleotides match TRBD2. CDR1 is MRHNA and CDR2 is SNTAGT in the germline V gene. V lost 5 bases and J lost 7; bases outside the gene matches: 6. The CDR3 is 14 residues long. CDR3 DNA sequence: TGTGCCAGCAGTCCGGGAGGGGAAGGCGGGGAGCTGTTTTTT. Its translation: CASSPGGEGGELFF.